This T cell receptor beta chain is drawn from a study of cytomegalovirus exposure and HLA in healthy donors. Points from the study as a whole: Solely CMV serostatus was available to characterize immune exposure. Productive status was seen about 90% or about 30% of the time for most TCR beta V segments in an earlier analysis. Within a later analysis, the majority of CMV-associated TCR beta chains appeared HLA-restricted.

The CDR3 length is 15 residues. CDR1 and CDR2 from the germline V gene are SGHTA and FQGNSA. V gave up 1 base and J gave up 5 bases; unmatched junction bases: 5. This clone was observed a few times. The target antigen is unknown. At sampling all donors were nominally healthy, likely with unrecorded immune exposures. The PCR had 60 Vbeta and 13 Jbeta primers. Profiled with immunoSEQ multiplex PCR; TCRdb holds only in-frame clones, not every one. The sample lists 100,000 to 150,000 clones, about four fifths seen once, with about 9.1% in the top ten. This sequence joins TRBV7-2 and TRBJ1-5; 7 nucleotides agree with TRBD1. This receptor was identified in a woman in her 50s in good health and CMV-seropositive. Sequenced sample: PBMCs. CDR3 region: CASSLGQGNYQPQHF. In nucleotides, the CDR3 is TGTGCCAGCAGCTTAGGACAGGGAAATTATCAGCCCCAGCATTTT.